The 6 T cell receptor beta chains below come from one sample, sequenced in a study of shared clonotypes between healthy human individuals. Only in-frame clones appear in the TCRdb table, and some are missing; sequencing was by immunoSEQ multiplex PCR. This repertoire shows over a million clones, around 76% found once; its top ten account for about 1.5%. The specimen was memory CD4+ T cells sorted from blood. The subset denotes: CD45RA-negative fraction. The receptor set was obtained from a man younger than 35 in good health.

The chain carries TRBV9 and TRBJ2-2; the match to TRBD1 covers 10 bases. Germline V gene data show CDR1 as SGDLS and CDR2 as YYNGEE. Trimming removed 4 bases from V and 4 bases from J; junction bases left unmatched: 19. The CDR3 spans 20 residues. The CDR3 nucleotides are TGTGCCAGCAGCACTCCGGGACAGGGGAGCCGGGGGCCCTTCACCGGGGAGCTGTTTTTT. Translating gives CASSTPGQGSRGPFTGELFF.

This clone appeared a single time. The chain recombines TRBV29-1 with TRBJ2-4; D might be TRBD1 (5 bases). V shed 5 bases and J shed 1 base, with 18 bases lying between them. Germline V gene data show CDR1 as SQVTM and CDR2 as ANQGSEA. The CDR3 runs 16 residues. The CDR3 DNA sequence: TGCAGCGTTAAGGGGCCGGGTTTCGGGGCCAAAAACATTCAGTACTTC. Amino acids: CSVKGPGFGAKNIQYF.

This clone was observed a handful of times. CDR3 DNA: TGTGCCAGCGCAGTACTAGCGGGGGGAACAGATACGCAGTATTTT. This sequence encodes CASAVLAGGTDTQYF. The V gene is TRBV6-1, the J gene TRBJ2-3; 12 positions agree with TRBD2. Germline CDR1 and CDR2: MNHNS and SASEGT. Trimming removed 8 bases from V and 3 bases from J; junction bases left unmatched: 6. The CDR3 sequence is 15 residues long.

As regards this clone: Possible read error: a much larger clone is one base away. Other DNA sequences within the sample encode an identical CDR3. The chain employs TRBV28 and TRBJ1-6; the D gene is possibly TRBD1 (5 bases). This CDR3 contains 15 residues. The germline V gene encodes CDR1 MDHEN and CDR2 SYDVKM. The germline V and J ends were trimmed by 5 bases and 8 bases, with 16 bases remaining between them. Written as DNA, the CDR3 is TGTGCCAGCAGTCCTAGCCAGGGCAGTTATTCACCCCTCCACTTT. It specifies CASSPSQGSYSPLHF.

The chain joins TRBV18 to TRBJ1-6; TRBD1 might be the D (5 bases). The CDR3 loop spans 14 amino acids. CDR1 KGHSH and CDR2 LQKENI come from the germline V gene. The V and J ends lost 3 bases and 10 bases respectively, with 13 bases between them. The CDR3 DNA follows: TGTGCCAGCTCACCCACAGGAAAGTGGTCACCCCTCCACTTT. It specifies CASSPTGKWSPLHF.

V is TRBV5-6 and J is TRBJ2-7; D uncertain. CDR1 is SGHDT, CDR2 YYEEEE, per germline. This CDR3 comprises 12 residues. V lost 2 bases to trimming and J lost 6 bases, with 9 bases between them. CDR3 residues: CASSLRPLEQYF. CDR3 DNA sequence: TGTGCCAGCAGCTTACGCCCTCTCGAGCAGTACTTC.